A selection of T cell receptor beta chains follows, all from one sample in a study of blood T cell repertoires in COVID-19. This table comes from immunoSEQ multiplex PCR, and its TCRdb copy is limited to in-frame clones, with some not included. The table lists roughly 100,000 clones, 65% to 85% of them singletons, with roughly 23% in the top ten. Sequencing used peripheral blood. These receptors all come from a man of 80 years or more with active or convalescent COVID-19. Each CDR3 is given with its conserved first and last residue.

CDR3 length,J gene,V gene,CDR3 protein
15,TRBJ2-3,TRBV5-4,CASSPETSGTDTQYF
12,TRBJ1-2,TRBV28,CASSSLTYGYTF
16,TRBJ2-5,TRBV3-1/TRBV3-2,CASSQAATSGEETQYF
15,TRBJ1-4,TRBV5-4,CASSRTTRTNEKLFF
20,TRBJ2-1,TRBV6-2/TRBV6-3,CASSYWASGGHPGSYNEQFF
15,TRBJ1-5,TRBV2,CASSDVGTGVKPQHF
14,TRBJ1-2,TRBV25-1,CASSELDRGHGYTF
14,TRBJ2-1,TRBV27,CASSLGGTYNEQFF
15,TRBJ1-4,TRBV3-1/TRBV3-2,CASSHLGQGNEKLFF
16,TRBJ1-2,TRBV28,CASSPTRRDRAYGYTF